This is a list of T cell receptor beta chains from one sample in a study of blood T cell repertoires in COVID-19. Only in-frame clones appear in the TCRdb table, and some are missing; sequencing was by immunoSEQ multiplex PCR. Seen here are roughly 200,000 clones, 83% observed once, and the top ten hold nearly 5%. The material sequenced was PBMCs or T cells enriched from blood (not recorded which). These TCRs come from a woman aged 50 to 60 who had been exposed to COVID-19. Both conserved end residues are part of each CDR3. A D gene is named only where the DNA matches it firmly. Not every row has a clone size; where given, it reads once, few, many or a size class.

J gene,D gene,V gene,clone size,CDR3 DNA,CDR3 protein
TRBJ1-2,TRBD1,TRBV7-9,-,TGTGCCAGCAGCCCGGGGGGACCCACAGGGGGCGACGGCTACACCTTC,CASSPGGPTGGDGYTF
TRBJ1-1,TRBD1,TRBV10-3,-,TGTGCCATCAGTGTCCCGGACAGGGCGAGTGAAGCTTTCTTT,CAISVPDRASEAFF
TRBJ1-2,TRBD1,TRBV2,once,TGTGCCAGCTCCGGGACAGGGTATGGCTACACCTTC,CASSGTGYGYTF
TRBJ2-1,TRBD2,TRBV11-2,-,TGTGCCAGCAGCTCTACTAGCGGGGGGGCCGGGGAGCAGTTCTTC,CASSSTSGGAGEQFF
TRBJ1-1,TRBD1,TRBV12-3/TRBV12-4,-,TGTGCCACCCGGACAGGGAAGGGCACTGAAGCTTTCTTT,CATRTGKGTEAFF
TRBJ1-3,-,TRBV7-2,-,TGTGCCAGCAGCTTAGGACCCGGGAACACCATATATTTT,CASSLGPGNTIYF
TRBJ1-1,-,TRBV18,-,TGTGCCAGCTCACAGTATCAGGGTTCGGGCACTGAAGCTTTCTTT,CASSQYQGSGTEAFF
TRBJ2-5,-,TRBV3-1/TRBV3-2,-,TGTGCCAGCAGCCAAGATCTAGCGTCGAGAGAGACCCAGTACTTC,CASSQDLASRETQYF
TRBJ2-3,TRBD2,TRBV2,few,TGTGCCAGCAGTCCACTAGCGGGGGGTTATACGCAGTATTTT,CASSPLAGGYTQYF
TRBJ2-5,TRBD2,TRBV11-2,-,TGTGCCAGCAGCCTAGGGACTAGCGGGGTACAAGAGACCCAGTACTTC,CASSLGTSGVQETQYF
TRBJ2-7,TRBD2,TRBV7-9,many,TGTGCCAGCAGCTTAGAAGACGGACTAGCGGAGACCTACGAGCAGTACTTC,CASSLEDGLAETYEQYF
TRBJ2-7,-,TRBV15,-,TGTGCCACCAGCAGAGAAGGGGTGGGCTACGAGCAGTACTTC,CATSREGVGYEQYF
TRBJ1-4,-,TRBV6-2/TRBV6-3,-,TGTGCCAGCAGTTACTCCCGAGGGTTCGGAGAAAAACTGTTTTTT,CASSYSRGFGEKLFF
TRBJ1-1,-,TRBV5-1,-,TGCGCCAGCAGCCAGGGAGGGTGGACTGAAGCTTTCTTT,CASSQGGWTEAFF
TRBJ2-1,-,TRBV18,-,TGTGCCAGCTCACGGGCACTAGCCGATTACAATGAGCAGTTCTTC,CASSRALADYNEQFF
TRBJ1-2,-,TRBV5-1,-,TGCGCCAGCAGCTTGTCTGAGACTGCCTATGGCTACACCTTC,CASSLSETAYGYTF
TRBJ1-5,TRBD1,TRBV4-3,-,TGCGCCAGCAGCCAAGATTTAAACGGCTGGGGACAGGGGAATAGTCAGCCCCAGCATTTT,CASSQDLNGWGQGNSQPQHF
TRBJ1-1,-,TRBV7-2,-,TGTGCCAGCAGCTTTCTCGGCACTGAAGCTTTCTTT,CASSFLGTEAFF
TRBJ1-4,TRBD1,TRBV5-1,-,TGCGCCAGCAGCATAACCCAGGGGGCTGGAGAAAAACTGTTTTTT,CASSITQGAGEKLFF
TRBJ2-7,TRBD1,TRBV6-5,-,TGTGCCAGCAGTCGAGGACGAGACAGGGAATACTTC,CASSRGRDREYF
TRBJ1-6,TRBD1,TRBV5-1,few,TGCGCCAGCAGCTTGGTGCCCGGGACAGGAGTATCACCCCTCCACTTT,CASSLVPGTGVSPLHF
TRBJ1-1,-,TRBV12-3/TRBV12-4,few,TGTGCCAGCAGGGGCAGTAACGCTGAAGCTTTCTTT,CASRGSNAEAFF
TRBJ1-6,-,TRBV10-3,-,TGTGCCATCAGTGACGTTGGTGGGGCACTCCACTTT,CAISDVGGALHF
TRBJ1-2,-,TRBV2,-,TGTGCCAGTTACAGGTTTGACTATGGCTACACCTTC,CASYRFDYGYTF
TRBJ1-2,-,TRBV18,-,TGTGCCAGCTCACCGACAGAAGTCTATGGCTACACCTTC,CASSPTEVYGYTF
TRBJ2-3,-,TRBV4-3,once,TGCGCCAGCAGCCATTCCCTTGGGGGGACTGGGACAGATACGCAGTATTTT,CASSHSLGGTGTDTQYF
TRBJ1-1,-,TRBV6-5,once,TGTGCCAGCAGTCCCTTCGTTCAGGGGACTGAAGCTTTCTTT,CASSPFVQGTEAFF
TRBJ2-3,TRBD1,TRBV12-5,-,TGTGCTAGTGAACCCGGGACAGGGACCCTGGGGGGGCAGTATTTT,CASEPGTGTLGGQYF
TRBJ2-5,-,TRBV28,-,TGTGCCAGCAGCCCCGGGTATGGGACCCAGTACTTC,CASSPGYGTQYF
TRBJ1-1,-,TRBV13,-,TGTGCCAGCAGCCTGGCGGGGGCGGCTTTCTTT,CASSLAGAAFF
TRBJ1-1,-,TRBV19,-,TGTGCCAGTAGTATAGTCCGGAAATTAAGAGGACATTCTGAAGCTTTCTTT,CASSIVRKLRGHSEAFF
TRBJ1-3,-,TRBV29-1,few,TGCAGCGTTGCCTTTACAGGTCTGAACGGAAACACCATATATTTT,CSVAFTGLNGNTIYF
TRBJ2-7,TRBD2,TRBV6-4,-,TGTGCCAGCAGCGGACTAGTCTTCGGACGGGCCTACGAGCAGTACTTC,CASSGLVFGRAYEQYF
TRBJ2-1,-,TRBV15,-,TGTGCCACCAGCGGAAACAGGGTTGAGCAGTTCTTC,CATSGNRVEQFF
TRBJ2-7,TRBD1,TRBV4-3,-,TGCGCCAGCAGCCATGATGACAGGGAAAGGGAGCAGTACTTC,CASSHDDREREQYF
TRBJ2-1,-,TRBV7-2,-,TGTGCCAGCAGCTTATTCTGGGGGCGGGATGAGCAGTTCTTC,CASSLFWGRDEQFF
TRBJ1-3,TRBD1,TRBV19,-,TGTGCCAGTAGTATCGGACAGGGCTTAATCAGCACCATATATTTT,CASSIGQGLISTIYF
TRBJ1-1,-,TRBV10-3,-,TGTGCCATCAGCCCCGGGACAGAAGCTTTCTTT,CAISPGTEAFF
TRBJ1-5,TRBD1,TRBV28,few,TGTGCCAGCAGCCAGGGACAGGGAGGCAATCAGCCCCAGCATTTT,CASSQGQGGNQPQHF
TRBJ1-2,TRBD1,TRBV19,-,TGTGCCAGTATGGGACAGGAGTCTGGCTACACCTTC,CASMGQESGYTF
TRBJ1-2,-,TRBV21-1,-,TGTGCCAGCAGTCACTCAGGGGACTATGGCTACACCTTC,CASSHSGDYGYTF
TRBJ2-3,TRBD1,TRBV5-8,-,TGTGCCAGCAGCTGGACCGGGACAGGGACGAATACGCAGTATTTT,CASSWTGTGTNTQYF
TRBJ2-3,-,TRBV7-9,-,TGTGCCAGCAGCTTAGTCGGTCAGGCAGATACGCAGTATTTT,CASSLVGQADTQYF
TRBJ2-6,-,TRBV3-1/TRBV3-2,-,TGTGCCAGCAGCCACACTGGGGCATCCGGGGCCAACGTCCTGACTTTC,CASSHTGASGANVLTF
TRBJ2-1,-,TRBV6-6,-,TGTGCCAGCGGGAGGGAGCAGTTCTTC,CASGREQFF